These 14 T cell receptor beta chains were sequenced from one sample in a study of monozygotic twins with cystic fibrosis. Data came from immunoSEQ multiplex PCR; TCRdb stores just in-frame clones and leaves some out. The sample has some 26,000 clones; around 93% are singletons. The specimen sequenced was blood. These receptors were taken from a girl aged 2-10 years with cystic fibrosis.

This clone was counted between two and nine times. V and J are TRBV6-8 and TRBJ1-6, with D uncertain. Germline lookup yields CDR1 MNHGY and CDR2 SAAAGT. V was clipped by 3 bases and J by 6 bases, with 12 bases between them. The length of the CDR3 is 15 residues. The CDR3 reads CASSYSSRFNSPLHF. In nucleotides, the CDR3 is TGTGCCAGCAGTTATTCTTCAAGGTTTAATTCACCCCTCCACTTT.

V and J are TRBV27 and TRBJ2-7; 8 nucleotides agree with TRBD1. CDR3 length equals 13 residues. CDR1 MNHEY and CDR2 SMNVEV come from the germline V gene (reference sequence). V lost 6 bases and J lost 3; bases outside the gene matches: 4. CDR3 nucleotide sequence: TGTGCCAGCAGCCCCGGACAGGGCTACGAGCAGTACTTC. This encodes CASSPGQGYEQYF.

The chain recombines TRBV4-1 with TRBJ2-1; 10 bases agree with TRBD2. After removal of 6 bases from V and 6 bases from J, the junction contained 8 bases not matched to a gene. The CDR3 sequence is 15 residues long. Germline assignment: CDR1 MGHRA and CDR2 YSYEKL. CDR3 sequence reads: CASRATSGTINEQFF. The CDR3 nucleotides are TGCGCCAGCAGGGCCACTAGCGGGACGATCAATGAGCAGTTCTTC.

This chain connects TRBV18 to TRBJ2-7; D remains unclear. The CDR3 loop spans 12 amino acids. The germline V and J ends were trimmed by 1 base and 5 bases, with 6 bases remaining between them. Germline-derived CDR1 and CDR2 are KGHSH and LQKENI. As DNA, the CDR3 is TGTGCCAGCTCACCACGGGTCCACGAGCAGTACTTC. Amino acids: CASSPRVHEQYF.

CDR3 sequence (DNA): TGTGCCAGCAACCCGACTGCCGTCTACGAGCAGTACTTC. Protein: CASNPTAVYEQYF. This chain uses TRBV6-1 with TRBJ2-7; no definite D call. The length of the CDR3 is 13 residues. Germline CDR1 is MNHNS and CDR2 is SASEGT. V gave up 7 bases and J gave up 3 bases, with 13 bases separating them.

The J gene is TRBJ1-2, the V gene TRBV11-3, with TRBD1 as a possible D gene (5 bases). Germline V gives CDR1 SGHNT, CDR2 YENEEA. With 5 bases removed from V and 5 bases from J, the gap between germline ends came to 6 bases. This CDR3 region has 11 residues. This chain's CDR3 is CASSPGYGYTF. As DNA, the CDR3 is TGTGCCAGCAGCCCAGGGTATGGCTACACCTTC.

V gene TRBV15 combines with J gene TRBJ2-5; no reliable D call. Trimming removed 0 bases from V and 5 bases from J, with 7 bases in between. The CDR3 totals 13 residues. Germline lookup yields CDR1 LNHNV and CDR2 YYDKDF (reference sequence). This CDR3 is CATSRDRQETQYF. In DNA, the CDR3 is TGTGCCACCAGCAGAGATCGTCAGGAGACCCAGTACTTC.

This chain uses TRBV7-8 with TRBJ1-1, with a possible D match to TRBD1 (5 bases). CDR1 and CDR2 (germline): SGHVS, FQNEAQ. This CDR3 contains 16 residues. V was pared by 2 bases and J by 3 bases, with 16 bases between. The CDR3: CASSLLGVRWDTEAFF. The CDR3 DNA sequence: TGTGCCAGCAGCTTATTAGGGGTACGGTGGGACACTGAAGCTTTCTTT.

The chain combines TRBV7-2 with TRBJ2-2; unclear D gene. The CDR3 sequence is 13 residues long. Trimming cost V 2 bases and J 7 bases, with 8 bases left between them. The germline V gene has CDR1 SGHTA and CDR2 FQGNSA. DNA of the CDR3: TGTGCCAGCAGCTTACGTCTTTACGGGGAGCTGTTTTTT. It codes for CASSLRLYGELFF.

J is TRBJ1-2 and V is TRBV5-6; no clear D. V lost 2 bases to trimming and J lost 6 bases, with 8 bases between them. Germline lookup yields CDR1 SGHDT and CDR2 YYEEEE. The CDR3 has 12 amino acids. CDR3 amino acids: CASSFDGDGYTF. As DNA, the CDR3 is TGTGCCAGCAGCTTTGATGGAGATGGCTACACCTTC.

This chain joins TRBV6-5 and TRBJ2-3; D remains ambiguous. CDR1 is MNHEY and CDR2 is SVGAGI in the germline V gene. The CDR3 runs 13 residues. V was cut by 4 bases and J by 2 bases, with 7 bases left in between. The CDR3: CASSLKDTDTQYF. In DNA, the CDR3 is TGTGCCAGCAGTTTAAAGGACACAGATACGCAGTATTTT.

The chain links TRBV2 to TRBJ2-2; D is unclear. CDR3 length: 14 residues. Per germline, CDR1 SNHLY and CDR2 FYNNEI. V dropped 4 bases and J dropped 1 base, with 7 bases sitting between them. This CDR3 reads CASSAQMNTGELFF. CDR3 nucleotides: TGTGCCAGCAGTGCCCAGATGAACACCGGGGAGCTGTTTTTT.

This clone has only a few counts. The chain joins TRBV5-6 to TRBJ2-7; D uncertain. Trimming stripped 0 bases from V and 8 bases from J, with 6 bases between. The CDR3 consists of 11 residues. Germline values: CDR1 SGHDT, CDR2 YYEEEE. The CDR3 loop reads CASSLADKQYF. The DNA for the CDR3 is TGTGCCAGCAGCTTGGCAGATAAGCAGTACTTC. Supplemented by reference TRBV5-6 and TRBJ2-7, the full variable domain reads DAGVTQSPTHLIKTRGQQVTLRCSPKSGHDTVSWYQQALGQGPQFIFQYYEEEERQRGNFPDRFSGHQFPNYSSELNVNALLLGDSALYLCASSLADKQYFGPGTRLTVT.

V is TRBV6-4 and J is TRBJ1-4; possibly TRBD1 for D (6 bases). The ends were cut back, 5 bases at V and 10 bases at J, with 17 bases in the middle. The CDR3 loop spans 14 amino acids. Germline-derived CDR1 and CDR2 are MRHNA and SNTAGT. The CDR3 DNA is TGTGCCAGCAGTCCAGGGGCCGCCAGTGGAAAACTGTTTTTT. It is translated as CASSPGAASGKLFF.